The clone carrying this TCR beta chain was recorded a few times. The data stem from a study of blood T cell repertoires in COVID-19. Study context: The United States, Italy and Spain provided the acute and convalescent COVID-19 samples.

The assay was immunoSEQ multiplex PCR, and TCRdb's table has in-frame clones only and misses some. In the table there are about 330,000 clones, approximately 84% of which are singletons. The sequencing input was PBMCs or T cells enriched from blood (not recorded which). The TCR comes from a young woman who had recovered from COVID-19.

In nucleotides, the CDR3 is TGTGCCACCAGCAGGGGGGGATTCTCAACTAATGAAAAACTGTTTTTT. Protein: CATSRGGFSTNEKLFF. The chain couples TRBV15 to TRBJ1-4; a weak D match, TRBD1 (5 bases). The V gene lost 3 bases and the J gene lost 0 bases, with 11 bases spanning the gap. The CDR3 totals 16 residues. CDR1 is LNHNV and CDR2 is YYDKDF in the germline V gene (reference sequence). Full variable domain (outside the CDR3, taken from reference TRBV15 and TRBJ1-4): DAMVIQNPRYQVTQFGKPVTLSCSQTLNHNVMYWYQQKSSQAPKLLFHYYDKDFNNEADTPDNFQSRRPNTSFCFLDIRSPGLGDTAMYLCATSRGGFSTNEKLFFGSGTQLSVL.